The entry below gives a single TCR beta chain sequence along with its context. TCRdb keeps only in-frame clones here, not all; method: immunoSEQ multiplex PCR. Altogether 300,000 to 450,000 clones are present, 88% being singletons, with the ten largest covering approximately 1%. This record comes from a study of blood T cell repertoires in COVID-19. V lost 3 bases and J lost 3, with 8 bases in between. CDR1 and CDR2 (germline): DFQATT, SNEGSKA (reference sequence). The CDR3 runs to 12 residues. Clinical history reported by participants formed the basis on which cohorts were assigned. The source material was PBMCs or T cells enriched from blood (not recorded which). V and J are TRBV20-1 and TRBJ1-2, with unresolved D. This TCR was sampled from a woman aged 25-40 years who had been exposed to COVID-19. CDR3 sequence reads: CSASNRDYGYTF. CDR3 coding DNA: TGCAGTGCTAGTAACCGGGACTATGGCTACACCTTC.